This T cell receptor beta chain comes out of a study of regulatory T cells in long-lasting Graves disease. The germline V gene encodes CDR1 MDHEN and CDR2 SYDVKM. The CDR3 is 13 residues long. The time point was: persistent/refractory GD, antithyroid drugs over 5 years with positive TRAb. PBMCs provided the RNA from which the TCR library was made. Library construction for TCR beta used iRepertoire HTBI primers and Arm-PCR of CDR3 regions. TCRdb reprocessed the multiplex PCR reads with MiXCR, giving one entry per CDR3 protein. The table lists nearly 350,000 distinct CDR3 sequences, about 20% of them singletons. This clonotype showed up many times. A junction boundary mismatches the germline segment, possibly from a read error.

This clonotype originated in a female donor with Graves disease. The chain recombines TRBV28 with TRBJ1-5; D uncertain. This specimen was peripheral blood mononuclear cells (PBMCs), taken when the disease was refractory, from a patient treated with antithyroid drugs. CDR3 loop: CASSPGVGQPQHF. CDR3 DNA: TGTGCTAGCAGCCCCGGGGTCGGTCAGCCCCAGCATTTT.